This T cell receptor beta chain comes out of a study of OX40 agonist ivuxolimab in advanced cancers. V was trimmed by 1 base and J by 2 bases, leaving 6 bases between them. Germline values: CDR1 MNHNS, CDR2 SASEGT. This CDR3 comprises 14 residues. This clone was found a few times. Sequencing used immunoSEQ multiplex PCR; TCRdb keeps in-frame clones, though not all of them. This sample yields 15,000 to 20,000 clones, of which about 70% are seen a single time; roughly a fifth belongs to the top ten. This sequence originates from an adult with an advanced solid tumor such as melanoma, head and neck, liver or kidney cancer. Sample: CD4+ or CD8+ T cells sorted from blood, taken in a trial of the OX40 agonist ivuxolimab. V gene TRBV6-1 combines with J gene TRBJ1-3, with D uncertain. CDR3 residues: CASSEGSTGNTIYF. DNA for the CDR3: TGTGCCAGCAGTGAAGGGAGTACTGGAAACACCATATATTTT.